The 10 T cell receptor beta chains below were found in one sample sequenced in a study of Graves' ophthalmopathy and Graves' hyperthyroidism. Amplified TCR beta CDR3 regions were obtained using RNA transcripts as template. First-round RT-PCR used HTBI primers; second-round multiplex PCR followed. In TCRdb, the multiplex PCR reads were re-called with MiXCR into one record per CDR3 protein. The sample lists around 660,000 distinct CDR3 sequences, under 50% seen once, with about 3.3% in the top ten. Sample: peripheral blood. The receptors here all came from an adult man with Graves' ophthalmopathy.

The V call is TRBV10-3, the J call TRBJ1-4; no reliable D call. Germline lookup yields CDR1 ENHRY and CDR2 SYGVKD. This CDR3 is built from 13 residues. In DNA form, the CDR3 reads TGTGCTACCCCGGGATTCACTAATGAAAAACTGTTTTTT. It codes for CATPGFTNEKLFF.

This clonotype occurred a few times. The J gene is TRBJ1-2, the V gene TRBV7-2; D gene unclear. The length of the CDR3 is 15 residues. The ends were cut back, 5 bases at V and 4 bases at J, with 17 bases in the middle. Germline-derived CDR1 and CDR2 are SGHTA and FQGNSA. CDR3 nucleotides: TGTGCCAGCAGCCATACCAGTAACCTCGTCTATGGCTACACCTTC. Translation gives CASSHTSNLVYGYTF.

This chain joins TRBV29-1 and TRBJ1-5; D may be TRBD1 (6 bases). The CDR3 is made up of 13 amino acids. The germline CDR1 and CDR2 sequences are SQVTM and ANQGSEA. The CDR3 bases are TGCAGAGTCCTGGGACAAGGCAATCAGCCCCAGCATTTT. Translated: CRVLGQGNQPQHF.

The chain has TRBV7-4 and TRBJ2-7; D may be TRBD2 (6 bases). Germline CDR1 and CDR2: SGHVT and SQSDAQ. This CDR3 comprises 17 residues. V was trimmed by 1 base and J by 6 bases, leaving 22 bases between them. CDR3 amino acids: CASSLEGGDSLSLEQYF. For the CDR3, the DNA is TGTGCCAGCAGCTTAGAGGGTGGGGACTCCCTATCCCTCGAGCAGTACTTC. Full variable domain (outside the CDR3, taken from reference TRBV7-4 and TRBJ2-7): GAGVSQSPRYKVAKRGRDVALRCDSISGHVTLYWYRQTLGQGSEVLTYSQSDAQRDKSGRPSGRFSAERPERSVSTLKIQRTEQGDSAVYLCASSLEGGDSLSLEQYFGPGTRLTVT.

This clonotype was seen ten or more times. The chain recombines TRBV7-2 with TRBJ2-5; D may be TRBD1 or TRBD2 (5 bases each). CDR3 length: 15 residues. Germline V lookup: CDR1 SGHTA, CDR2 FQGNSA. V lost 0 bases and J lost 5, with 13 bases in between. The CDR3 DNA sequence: TGTGCCAGCAGCTTAGCGGGACCGCGGTCGGAGACCCAGTACTTC. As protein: CASSLAGPRSETQYF.

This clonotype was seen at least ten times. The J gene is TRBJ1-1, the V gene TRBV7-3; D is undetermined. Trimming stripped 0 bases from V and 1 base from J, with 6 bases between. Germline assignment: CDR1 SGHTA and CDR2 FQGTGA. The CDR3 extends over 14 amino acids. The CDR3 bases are TGTGCCAGCAGCTTAACTTCGGGGAACACTGAAGCTTTCTTT. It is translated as CASSLTSGNTEAFF.

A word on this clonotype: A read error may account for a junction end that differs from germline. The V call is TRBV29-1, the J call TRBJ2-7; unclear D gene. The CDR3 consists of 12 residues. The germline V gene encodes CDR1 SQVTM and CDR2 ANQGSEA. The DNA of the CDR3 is TGCAACGTTGAAGATTGGGCCTACGAGCAGTACTTC. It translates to CNVEDWAYEQYF.

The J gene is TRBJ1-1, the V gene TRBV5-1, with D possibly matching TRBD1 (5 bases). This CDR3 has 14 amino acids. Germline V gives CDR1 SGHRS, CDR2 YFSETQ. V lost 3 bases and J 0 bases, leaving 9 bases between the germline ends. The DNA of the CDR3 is TGCGCCAGCAGCTGGGGAGGGGTGAACACTGAAGCTTTCTTT. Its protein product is CASSWGGVNTEAFF.

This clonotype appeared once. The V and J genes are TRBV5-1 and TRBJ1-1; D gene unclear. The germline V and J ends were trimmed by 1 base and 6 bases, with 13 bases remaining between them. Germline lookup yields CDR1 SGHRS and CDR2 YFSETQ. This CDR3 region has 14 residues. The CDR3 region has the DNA TGCGCCAGCAGCTTGCAATCGACTAACGCTGAAGCTTTCTTT. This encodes CASSLQSTNAEAFF.

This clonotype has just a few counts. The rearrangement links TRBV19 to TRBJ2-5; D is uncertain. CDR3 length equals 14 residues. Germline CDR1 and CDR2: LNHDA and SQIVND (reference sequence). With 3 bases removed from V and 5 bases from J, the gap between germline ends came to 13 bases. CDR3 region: CASSISRARETQYF. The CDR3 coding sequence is TGTGCCAGTAGTATCAGCCGGGCCCGGGAGACCCAGTACTTC.